What follows are 17 T cell receptor beta chains derived from one specimen sequenced in a study of T cells in Graves' hyperthyroidism and ophthalmopathy. Researchers took RNA transcripts and amplified the TCR beta CDR3 regions from them. During a first-round RT-PCR of the TCR CDR3, the HTBI primer set was used. MiXCR, run by TCRdb on the multiplex PCR reads, gives a single entry per CDR3 protein. This table has 600,000 to 650,000 distinct CDR3 sequences, 20% appearing once. Sequencing was done on a sample of blood. These receptors all stem from a man between 25 and 39 years old with Graves' ophthalmopathy.

The chain couples TRBV28 to TRBJ1-5, with a weak D call TRBD1 (6 bases). Trimming took 3 bases from V and 4 from J, leaving 13 bases between them. Germline CDR1 MDHEN, CDR2 SYDVKM. The CDR3 is 15 amino acids. CDR3 in amino acids: CASSFSGQPNQPQHF. In nucleotides, the CDR3 is TGTGCCAGCAGTTTCTCGGGACAACCTAATCAGCCCCAGCATTTT.

V gene TRBV11-2 combines with J gene TRBJ2-6, with TRBD1 matching over 7 bases. This CDR3 spans 18 amino acids. Germline CDR1 reads SGHAT; CDR2 reads FQNNGV. J lost 0 bases, V lost 3 bases, and 8 bases had no gene match. Written as DNA, the CDR3 is TGTGCCAGCAGCTTCAGCCAGACAGGGAGCTCTGGGGCCAACGTCCTGACTTTC. It encodes CASSFSQTGSSGANVLTF. Full variable domain (missing parts from reference TRBV11-2 and TRBJ2-6): EAGVAQSPRYKIIEKRQSVAFWCNPISGHATLYWYQQILGQGPKLLIQFQNNGVVDDSQLPKDRFSAERLKGVDSTLKIQPAKLEDSAVYLCASSFSQTGSSGANVLTFGAGSRLTVL.

The table lists this clonotype with many counts. The CDR3 bases are TGTGCCAGCAGGATCCTCGGGGACTCCTACGAGCAGTACTTC. This translates into CASRILGDSYEQYF. The chain has TRBV27 and TRBJ2-7, with D possibly matching TRBD2 (5 bases). V was trimmed by 6 bases and J by 0 bases, leaving 12 bases between them. Germline CDR1 is MNHEY and CDR2 is SMNVEV (reference sequence). The CDR3 spans 14 residues.

This clonotype has more than one count but fewer than ten. The chain employs TRBV6-1 and TRBJ1-5; no firm D call. Trimming removed 7 bases from V and 7 bases from J, with 14 bases in between. CDR1 is MNHNS and CDR2 is SASEGT in the germline V gene. This CDR3 has 13 amino acids. CDR3 DNA: TGTGCCAGCACCCAAAATCAGCGGCAGCCCCAGCATTTT. Encoded protein: CASTQNQRQPQHF.

The chain has TRBV6-2 or TRBV6-3 and TRBJ1-1, with TRBD1 matching over 7 bases. CDR1 and CDR2 from the germline V gene are MNHEY and SVGEGT. The CDR3 has 15 residues. V trimming: 5 bases; J trimming: 1 base; junction bases outside the gene matches: 7. This CDR3 reads CASSHEDRRNTEAFF. The CDR3 DNA sequence: TGTGCCAGCAGTCACGAGGACAGGCGGAACACTGAAGCTTTCTTT.

This clonotype was observed a few times. The rearrangement links TRBV7-9 to TRBJ1-2; TRBD1 matches 8 bases. J was trimmed by 0 bases and V by 8 bases; bases with no gene match: 14. This CDR3 comprises 17 residues. The germline V gene encodes CDR1 SEHNR and CDR2 FQNEAQ (reference sequence). CDR3 loop: CASSIGQGKRANYGYTF. CDR3 coding DNA: TGTGCCAGCTCCATTGGACAGGGAAAACGAGCTAACTATGGCTACACCTTC.

This clonotype was detected many times. This chain links TRBV11-2 with TRBJ1-5, with 7 bases identical to TRBD1. This CDR3 region has 15 residues. The germline V gene encodes CDR1 SGHAT and CDR2 FQNNGV. V was pared by 4 bases and J by 4 bases, with 7 bases of the junction left unmatched. CDR3 in amino acids: CASSSGGQPNQPQHF. Written as DNA, the CDR3 is TGTGCCAGCAGCTCGGGGGGACAGCCAAATCAGCCCCAGCATTTT.

This clonotype was counted ten times or more. J is TRBJ1-6 and V is TRBV2; 10 nucleotides line up with TRBD1. J gave up 5 bases and V 4 bases, and 8 bases lay outside the gene matches. CDR1 and CDR2 (germline): SNHLY, FYNNEI. This CDR3 has 17 residues. The CDR3 DNA follows: TGTGCCAGCAGTGGGCGAGACAGGGGGCAAAATAATTCACCCCTCCACTTT. Translating gives CASSGRDRGQNNSPLHF.

This clonotype was observed at least ten times. The chain uses TRBV2 and TRBJ2-3, with 12 positions matching TRBD2. This CDR3 contains 16 residues. Germline assignment: CDR1 SNHLY and CDR2 FYNNEI. Losses at the gene ends were 5 bases for V and 4 bases for J; bases not matched to a gene: 7. CDR3 DNA: TGTGCCAGCAGTTTCCGACTAGCGGGAGTTGCAGATACGCAGTATTTT. Protein sequence: CASSFRLAGVADTQYF.

This clonotype was seen many times. At one end the junction does not follow the germline gene, possibly because of a read error. The chain's CDR3 is CASSLRENTEAFF. As DNA, the CDR3 is TGCGCCAGCAGCTTGCGGGAGAACACTGAAGCTTTCTTT. This rearrangement joins TRBV12-3 or TRBV12-4 to TRBJ1-1; D call uncertain. The CDR3 sequence is 13 residues long.

The table lists this clonotype with many counts. The chain uses TRBV6-1 and TRBJ2-3; a possible D gene is TRBD2 (6 bases). Between the trimmed V and J ends, which lost 2 bases and 7 bases, there was a span of 13 bases. The CDR3 totals 14 residues. The germline CDR1 and CDR2 sequences are MNHNS and SASEGT. The CDR3 region has the DNA TGTGCCAGCAGTGAATGGTATCGGGGGTATACGCAGTATTTT. Translated, it gives CASSEWYRGYTQYF.

This clonotype turned up a few times. The rearrangement joins TRBV20-1 to TRBJ2-7; 9 bases match TRBD1. Germline V CDR1 and CDR2: DFQATT, SNEGSKA (reference sequence). The CDR3 runs to 14 residues. Trimming cost V 6 bases and J 3 bases; bases outside gene matches: 9. CDR3 sequence reads: CSALSGTGLYEQYF. The CDR3 DNA is TGCAGTGCACTTTCCGGGACAGGGCTCTACGAGCAGTACTTC.

This chain connects TRBV4-1 to TRBJ1-4, with D perhaps TRBD1 (6 bases). CDR3 length equals 17 residues. Germline CDR1 and CDR2: MGHRA and YSYEKL. Trimming left V 1 base short and J 1 base short, with 13 bases between. In DNA form, the CDR3 reads TGCGCCAGCAGCCAAGGGCAGGGGACTGGAACTAATGAAAAACTGTTTTTT. This translates into CASSQGQGTGTNEKLFF.

In its sample, this clonotype was seen a few times. This chain joins TRBV15 and TRBJ1-5; 10 positions match TRBD1. Germline V CDR1 and CDR2: LNHNV, YYDKDF (reference sequence). V lost 3 bases, J lost 7 bases, and 6 bases stayed unmatched. This CDR3 spans 15 amino acids. CDR3 residues: CATSSVGTGEQPQHF. CDR3 nucleotide sequence: TGTGCCACCAGCAGCGTAGGGACAGGGGAACAGCCCCAGCATTTT.

This clonotype was detected many times. The chain is built from TRBV12-3 or TRBV12-4 and TRBJ1-5; TRBD1 might be the D (5 bases). The V end lost 5 bases, the J end lost 4 bases, and 12 bases lay between the germline ends. The CDR3 spans 14 residues. For the CDR3, the DNA is TGTGCCAGCAGTCGACCACAGGAAAATCAGCCCCAGCATTTT. Residues: CASSRPQENQPQHF.

The chain links TRBV24-1 to TRBJ2-1, with 8 bases identical to TRBD2. Unmatched junction bases numbered 10, after V lost 9 bases and J lost 1 base. Germline V gene data show CDR1 as KGHDR and CDR2 as SFDVKD. This CDR3 region has 16 residues. As DNA, the CDR3 is TGTGCCACCGGATCCCCGGGAGGGAAATCCTACAATGAGCAGTTCTTC. Translated, it gives CATGSPGGKSYNEQFF.

Ten or more counts support this clonotype. The chain has TRBV5-1 and TRBJ2-1; 9 bases match TRBD1. Trimming at V came to 5 bases and at J to 6 bases, leaving 6 bases not matched to a gene. Germline V CDR1 and CDR2: SGHRS, YFSETQ. This CDR3 contains 14 residues. The CDR3 sequence is CASSQGTGRNEQFF. The CDR3 DNA reads as TGCGCCAGCAGTCAGGGGACAGGGCGCAATGAGCAGTTCTTC.